This TCR beta chain was found in a study of CD4+ T cells in melanoma. About this clone: Its cognate antigen is unknown.

Clones were read by immunoSEQ multiplex PCR, and TCRdb kept only the in-frame ones, dropping some. This table has 50,000 or so clones, roughly 89% appearing once. CDR1 and CDR2 (germline): MNHNY, SVGAGI (reference sequence). V dropped 7 bases and J dropped 6 bases, with 10 bases sitting between them. The CDR3 has 12 amino acids. General study points: Reportedly, melanoma neoantigen-specific CD4+ T cells showed varied differentiation states. A reported correlation linked neoantigen-specific CD4+ T cells to CD8+, macrophage and B cell function.

This receptor was taken from a human donor with melanoma. This sequence joins TRBV6-6 and TRBJ2-1, with D perhaps matching TRBD2 (5 bases). The source material was peripheral blood. The CDR3 is CASIGDSNEQFF. CDR3 in DNA: TGTGCCAGCATCGGGGATTCCAATGAGCAGTTCTTC.